The source of this TCR beta chain is a study of blood T cell repertoires in COVID-19. Study-wide context: Some COVID-19 samples were acute and others convalescent; all came from the United States, Italy and Spain. T cells, B-cell-depleted T cells, or PBMCs supplied cDNA or gDNA.

Per the authors' pipeline: Amplifying reference gene primers gave estimates of nucleated cell counts. Clones were sequenced by immunoSEQ multiplex PCR, and TCRdb holds only the in-frame ones, with some missing. V, J and clone size were drawn from that table, and D and trimming were deduced from the DNA. Of around 200,000 clones listed, roughly 86% were seen once; the top ten hold roughly 2.6%. This CDR3 is 15 amino acids long. The V and J ends lost 4 bases and 6 bases, in that order; junction bases with no gene match: 6. CDR1 LGHDT and CDR2 YNNKEL come from the germline V gene (reference sequence). The sequenced material came from peripheral blood. The V gene is TRBV3-1 (or the pseudogene TRBV3-2), the J gene TRBJ2-2; 9 bases match TRBD2. The TCR sequence derives from a man in his forties with active or convalescent COVID-19. This CDR3 reads CASSLLAGGPGELFF. The DNA for the CDR3 is TGTGCCAGCAGCCTTCTGGCGGGGGGGCCCGGGGAGCTGTTTTTT.